Below are 10 T cell receptor beta chains sequenced from a single sample in a study of T cell responses to AZD1222 COVID-19 vaccine. Assay: immunoSEQ multiplex PCR; the TCRdb copy retains only in-frame clones and omits some. The sample lists 90,000 to 100,000 clones, approximately 91% seen once, with about 15% in the top ten. Specimen: peripheral blood, collected 28 days after the second AZD1222 dose. The receptors derive from an adult who received the AZD1222 COVID-19 vaccine.

This clone was observed once. The chain combines TRBV19 with TRBJ2-3; 15 bases are a match to TRBD2. The V segment lost 8 bases and the J segment 4 bases; nucleotides outside the gene matches: 1. Per the germline V gene, CDR1 is LNHDA and CDR2 is SQIVND (reference sequence). CDR3 size: 14 residues. DNA for the CDR3: TGTGCCAGTTGGACTAGCGGGAGGGCAGATACGCAGTATTTT. This sequence encodes CASWTSGRADTQYF.

The chain couples TRBV3-1 (or the pseudogene TRBV3-2) to TRBJ1-2; D is possibly TRBD1 (5 bases). V lost 5 bases and J 4 bases, leaving 17 bases between the germline ends. CDR1 is LGHDT, CDR2 YNNKEL, per germline (reference sequence). This CDR3 contains 15 residues. CDR3 nucleotide sequence: TGTGCCAGCAGCTCCTTGTCGCAGGGAGGCTATGGCTACACCTTC. Its translation is CASSSLSQGGYGYTF.

As concerns this clone: Mismatch with germline at one junction end may stem from a read error. The CDR3, as DNA: TGTGCCATAGGTTGGGGGACAGGGAAACACAGGATGTTT. Translating it yields CAIGWGTGKHRMF. This chain uses TRBV28 with TRBJ1-1; 9 bases match TRBD1. Germline CDR1 and CDR2: MDHEN and SYDVKM. The CDR3 is 13 amino acids. The full variable domain, its missing parts supplied by reference TRBV28 and TRBJ1-1, is DVKVTQSSRYLVKRTGEKVFLECVQDMDHENMFWYRQDPGLGLRLIYFSYDVKMKEKGDIPEGYSVSREKKERFSLILESASTNQTSMYLCAIGWGTGKHRMFGQGTRLTVV.

By share of the sample, this clone is medium-sized. V and J are TRBV12-5 and TRBJ1-2; D gene uncertain. Germline V lookup: CDR1 LGHNT, CDR2 FRNRAP. V dropped 2 bases and J dropped 6 bases, with 13 bases sitting between them. There are 14 residues in the CDR3. The CDR3 loop reads CASGLLTGANGYTF. The CDR3 nucleotides read TGTGCTAGTGGTTTGCTAACGGGCGCGAATGGCTACACCTTC. Complete variable domain (other parts from reference TRBV12-5 and TRBJ1-2): DARVTQTPRHKVTEMGQEVTMRCQPILGHNTVFWYRQTMMQGLELLAYFRNRAPLDDSGMPKDRFSAEMPDATLATLKIQPSEPRDSAVYFCASGLLTGANGYTFGSGTRLTVV.

This clone has a single count. The chain employs TRBV11-3 and TRBJ1-1, with D possibly TRBD1 on 6 matching bases. Trimming took 5 bases from V and 1 from J, leaving 11 bases between them. The germline V gene encodes CDR1 SGHNT and CDR2 YENEEA. There are 14 residues in the CDR3. The CDR3 DNA reads as TGTGCCAGCAGCCAGGGACACCAGAACACTGAAGCTTTCTTT. Residues: CASSQGHQNTEAFF.

The chain couples TRBV18 to TRBJ1-1; D gene unclear. The CDR3 has 14 amino acids. V lost 3 bases, J lost 2 bases, and 10 bases lay in between. Germline-derived CDR1 and CDR2 are KGHSH and LQKENI. CDR3 bases: TGTGCCAGCTCACCTGTTGACTATAACACTGAAGCTTTCTTT. As protein: CASSPVDYNTEAFF.

The J gene is TRBJ1-5, the V gene TRBV19; no firm D call. Germline CDR1 is LNHDA and CDR2 is SQIVND (reference sequence). Trimming took 3 bases from V and 4 from J, leaving 7 bases between them. This CDR3 is built from 13 residues. The CDR3 coding sequence is TGTGCCAGTAGTATCGGGAGGAATCAGCCCCAGCATTTT. Protein: CASSIGRNQPQHF.

The chain couples TRBV27 to TRBJ1-2; tentative D call: TRBD1 (6 bases). The germline gives CDR1 MNHEY, CDR2 SMNVEV (reference sequence). This CDR3 comprises 15 residues. V was trimmed by 5 bases and J by 4 bases, leaving 17 bases between them. In DNA form, the CDR3 reads TGTGCCAGCAGTGACTTACGGGGGGCGGTCTATGGCTACACCTTC. It codes for CASSDLRGAVYGYTF.

The J gene is TRBJ1-6, the V gene TRBV30; the D gene is possibly TRBD1 (6 bases). The V end lost 4 bases, the J end lost 6 bases, and 28 bases lay between the germline ends. The CDR3 sequence is 19 residues long. Per germline, CDR1 GTSNPN and CDR2 SVGIG (reference sequence). The CDR3 loop is CAWKRGVYNSGTINSPLHF. DNA for the CDR3: TGTGCCTGGAAGAGAGGCGTTTACAACTCCGGGACAATTAATTCACCCCTCCACTTT.

As concerns this clone: Other nucleotide sequences from this sample produce the same CDR3. The chain uses TRBV19 and TRBJ1-3; 7 bases line up with TRBD1. This CDR3 has 15 residues. Germline CDR1 and CDR2: LNHDA and SQIVND (reference sequence). Losses at the gene ends were 6 bases for V and 0 bases for J; bases not matched to a gene: 5. The CDR3 reads CASSKTGDSGNTIYF. The CDR3 region has the DNA TGTGCCAGTAGCAAAACAGGGGACTCTGGAAACACCATATATTTT.